The 5 T cell receptor beta chains reported below all come from one sample, sequenced in a study of cytomegalovirus exposure and HLA in healthy donors. This PCR relied on a set of 60 Vbeta primers and 13 Jbeta primers. The protocol was immunoSEQ multiplex PCR, while the TCRdb copy is restricted to in-frame clones and leaves out a portion. This table holds about 95,000 clones, 81% found once. Sequencing was carried out using PBMCs. Source of these receptors: a woman aged 70 to 79 in good health and CMV-seropositive.

This clone was picked up one time. As DNA, the CDR3 is TGTGCCAGCATCCGAGACAGGGGGTCCTACAATGAGCAGTTCTTC. Residues: CASIRDRGSYNEQFF. V is TRBV6-5 and J is TRBJ2-1, with 9 bases fitting TRBD1. The CDR3 is 15 amino acids. V lost 7 bases to trimming and J lost 1 base; unmatched junction nucleotides: 5. Germline CDR1 and CDR2: MNHEY and SVGAGI.

This rearrangement joins TRBV25-1 to TRBJ2-7, with 10 bases identical to TRBD2. CDR3 size: 15 residues. Germline values: CDR1 MGHDK, CDR2 SYGVNS. The ends lost 3 bases at V and 1 base at J; junction bases unmatched: 3. CDR3 in amino acids: CASSEPSGSSYEQYF. In nucleotides, the CDR3 is TGTGCCAGCAGTGAGCCTAGCGGGAGTTCCTACGAGCAGTACTTC.

This chain joins TRBV9 and TRBJ2-3; maybe TRBD2 (6 bases). The CDR3 covers 17 residues. V dropped 0 bases and J dropped 1 base, with 15 bases sitting between them. Germline V gene data show CDR1 as SGDLS and CDR2 as YYNGEE. CDR3 bases: TGTGCCAGCAGCGTAGAGGGTTTAGCTAGCGGCACAGATACGCAGTATTTT. Translating gives CASSVEGLASGTDTQYF.

This chain uses TRBV7-9 with TRBJ1-4; D remains unclear. CDR1 and CDR2 from the germline V gene are SEHNR and FQNEAQ (reference sequence). The CDR3 spans 13 residues. V was shortened by 3 bases and J by 3 bases, with 5 bases between the two germline ends. The CDR3 protein is CASSFGSNEKLFF. The CDR3 bases are TGTGCCAGCAGCTTCGGTTCTAATGAAAAACTGTTTTTT.

This clone was observed a single time. V usage is TRBV5-1 and J usage is TRBJ1-6; D is ambiguous. The V gene's germline CDR1 is SGHRS and CDR2 YFSETQ. CDR3 length equals 16 residues. Trimming left V 5 bases short and J 8 bases short, with 20 bases between. The CDR3 sequence is CASSVARDRSDSPLHF. CDR3 nucleotides: TGCGCCAGCAGTGTAGCGAGGGATAGGAGTGATTCACCCCTCCACTTT.